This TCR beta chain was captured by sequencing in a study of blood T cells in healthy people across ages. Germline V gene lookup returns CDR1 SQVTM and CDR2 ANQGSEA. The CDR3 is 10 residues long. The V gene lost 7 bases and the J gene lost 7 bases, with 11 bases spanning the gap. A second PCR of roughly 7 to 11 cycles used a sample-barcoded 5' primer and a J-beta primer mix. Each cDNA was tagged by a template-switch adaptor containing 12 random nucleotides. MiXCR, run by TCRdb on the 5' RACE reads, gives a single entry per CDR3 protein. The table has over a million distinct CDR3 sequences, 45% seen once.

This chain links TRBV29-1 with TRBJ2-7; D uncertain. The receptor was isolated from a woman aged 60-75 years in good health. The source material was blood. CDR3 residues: CSGAVSEQYF. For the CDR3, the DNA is TGCAGCGGGGCAGTGAGTGAGCAGTACTTC.